This TCR beta chain was retrieved from a study of T cell repertoires in cytomegalovirus infection. Looking at the study overall: Peptides in the study included HLA-C-restricted and HLA-B-restricted CMV epitopes. It can be stated that public TCR beta signatures indicated CMV infection as well as a matching HLA type.

TCRdb recomputed calls from the reads with MiXCR, one row per CDR3 protein. Altogether some 700,000 distinct CDR3 sequences are present, around 35% being singletons, with the ten largest covering 18%. Whole-study results and caveats: Of the TCR beta families, the public ones yielded a cumulative frequency that identified carriers of CMV plus the relevant HLA. Dominating the ex vivo response were TCR beta clonotypes that were CMV-specific and HLA-C-restricted.

The sample holds a few counts of this clonotype. Its antigen is currently unknown. The receptor was derived from a human donor in good health (CMV status not recorded). Some clones in this sample may be carry-over from other donors' samples. Sequences were derived from cultured PBMCs, sampled from culture after CMV antigen stimulation.

The CDR3 nucleotides read TGTGCCATCAGTGAGACATCTCAAGAGACCCAGTACTTC. Translating gives CAISETSQETQYF. J is TRBJ2-5 and V is TRBV10-3; D not resolved. Trimming stripped 2 bases from V and 2 bases from J, with 6 bases between. The CDR3 has 13 residues. Per the germline V gene, CDR1 is ENHRY and CDR2 is SYGVKD.